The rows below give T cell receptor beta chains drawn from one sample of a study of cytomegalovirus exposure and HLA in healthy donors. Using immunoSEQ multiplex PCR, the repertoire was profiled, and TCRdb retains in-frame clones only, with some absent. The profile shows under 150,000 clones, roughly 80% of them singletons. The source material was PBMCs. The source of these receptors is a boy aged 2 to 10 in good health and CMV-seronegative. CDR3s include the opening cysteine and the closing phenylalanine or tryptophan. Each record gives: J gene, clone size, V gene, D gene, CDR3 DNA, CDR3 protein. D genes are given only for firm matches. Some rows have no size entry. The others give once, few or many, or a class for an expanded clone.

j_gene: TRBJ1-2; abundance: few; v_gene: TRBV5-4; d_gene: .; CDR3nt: TGTGCCAGCAGGAGTGCGGGGACCTATGGCTACACCTTC; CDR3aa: CASRSAGTYGYTF
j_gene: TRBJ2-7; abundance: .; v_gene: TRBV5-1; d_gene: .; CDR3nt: TGCGCCAGCAGCTTGCGGGGAGTCAACGAGCAGTACTTC; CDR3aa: CASSLRGVNEQYF
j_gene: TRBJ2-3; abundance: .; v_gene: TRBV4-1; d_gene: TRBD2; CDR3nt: TGCGCCAGCAGCCAAGACACGACTAGCGGGAGCACAGATACGCAGTATTTT; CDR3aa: CASSQDTTSGSTDTQYF
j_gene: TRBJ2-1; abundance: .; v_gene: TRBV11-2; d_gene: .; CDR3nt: TGTGCCAGCAGCTTACTCCTAGAGAGCCATGAGCAGTTCTTC; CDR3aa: CASSLLLESHEQFF
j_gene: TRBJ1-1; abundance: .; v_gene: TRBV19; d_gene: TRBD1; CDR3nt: TGTGCCAGTCGAAGAACTGGACAGGGTAACACTGAAGCTTTCTTT; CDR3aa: CASRRTGQGNTEAFF
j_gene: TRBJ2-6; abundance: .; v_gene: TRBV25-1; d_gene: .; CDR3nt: TGTGCCAGCAGTAATGATCAGGGTTCTGGGGCCAACGTCCTGACTTTC; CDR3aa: CASSNDQGSGANVLTF
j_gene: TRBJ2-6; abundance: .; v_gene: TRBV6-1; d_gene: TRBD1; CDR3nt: TGTGCCAGCAGTGAAACCGGGACAGGGTTCCGCTCTGGGGCCAACGTCCTGACTTTC; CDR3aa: CASSETGTGFRSGANVLTF
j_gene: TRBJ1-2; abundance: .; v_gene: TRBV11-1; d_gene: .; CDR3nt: TGTGCCAGCAGCTTAGCCTCTAGGTCCGGCTACACCTTC; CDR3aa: CASSLASRSGYTF
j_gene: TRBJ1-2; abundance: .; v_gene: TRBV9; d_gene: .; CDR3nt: TGTGCCAGCAGCGTAAGTCTGACAGCGTTGAACTATGGCTACACCTTC; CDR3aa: CASSVSLTALNYGYTF
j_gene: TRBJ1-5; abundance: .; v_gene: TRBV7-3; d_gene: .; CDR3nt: TGTGCCAGCAGCTTATATGGCAGTAATCAGCCCCAGCATTTT; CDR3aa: CASSLYGSNQPQHF
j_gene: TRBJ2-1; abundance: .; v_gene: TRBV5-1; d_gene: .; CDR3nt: TGCGCCAGCAGCTTGGTGGCTAGCCGTCGCTCCTACAATGAGCAGTTCTTC; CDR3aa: CASSLVASRRSYNEQFF
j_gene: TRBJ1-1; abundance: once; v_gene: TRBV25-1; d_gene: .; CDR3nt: TGTGCCAGCAGTGATAACCGAGGGGGTTCGGAGGCTTTCTTT; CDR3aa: CASSDNRGGSEAFF
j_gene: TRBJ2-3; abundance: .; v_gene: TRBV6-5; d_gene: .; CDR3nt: TGTGCCAGCAGTTTGGGGGCCTCCACAGATACGCAGTATTTT; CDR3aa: CASSLGASTDTQYF
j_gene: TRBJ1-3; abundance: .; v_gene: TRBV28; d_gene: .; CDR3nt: TGTGCCAGCAGTTTTTCCCGCGACGGCTGGAGGTCAAACACCATATATTTT; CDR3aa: CASSFSRDGWRSNTIYF
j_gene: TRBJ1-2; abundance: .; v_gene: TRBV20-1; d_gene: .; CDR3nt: TGCAGTGCTATATCCACATGGGGCTACACCTTC; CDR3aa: CSAISTWGYTF
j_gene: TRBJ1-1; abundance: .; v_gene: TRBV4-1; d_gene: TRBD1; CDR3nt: TGCGCCAGCAGCCGGGACAGGGGGAGATGGACGAACACTGAAGCTTTCTTT; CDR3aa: CASSRDRGRWTNTEAFF
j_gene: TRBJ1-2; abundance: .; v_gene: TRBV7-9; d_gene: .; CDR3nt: TGTGCCAGCAGTTCGTCCCCTCCAAAAACAGCACCTCGGGGCTATGGCTACACCTTC; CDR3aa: CASSSSPPKTAPRGYGYTF
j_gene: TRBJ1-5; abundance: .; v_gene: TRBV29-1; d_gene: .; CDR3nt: TGCAGCGTTGTCGTAAATCAGCCCCAGCATTTT; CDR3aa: CSVVVNQPQHF
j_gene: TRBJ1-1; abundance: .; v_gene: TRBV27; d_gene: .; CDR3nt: TGTGCCAGCAGTTTGCAGGTGAACACTGAAGCTTTCTTT; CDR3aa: CASSLQVNTEAFF
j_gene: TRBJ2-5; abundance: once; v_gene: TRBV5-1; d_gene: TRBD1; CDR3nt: TGCGCCAGCAGCTGGGGTAGGGGGCGAGAGACCCAGTACTTC; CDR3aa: CASSWGRGRETQYF
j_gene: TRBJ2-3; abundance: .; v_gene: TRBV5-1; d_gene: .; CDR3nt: TGCGCCAGCAGCTTGGAGCGCACAGATACGCAGTATTTT; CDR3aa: CASSLERTDTQYF
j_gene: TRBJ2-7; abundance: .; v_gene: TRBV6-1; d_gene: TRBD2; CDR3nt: TGTGCCAGCAGCCGGACTAGCGGGAGCCCACACGAGCAGTACTTC; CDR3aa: CASSRTSGSPHEQYF
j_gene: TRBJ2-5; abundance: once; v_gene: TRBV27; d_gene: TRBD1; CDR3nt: TGTGCCAGCAGTCCGCTCCCGGGACAGGGGTGGGCCCAGTACTTC; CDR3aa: CASSPLPGQGWAQYF
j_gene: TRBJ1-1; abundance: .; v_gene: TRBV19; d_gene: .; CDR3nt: TGTGCCAGTAGTCCGGGGGTACGCAACACTGAAGCTTTCTTT; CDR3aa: CASSPGVRNTEAFF
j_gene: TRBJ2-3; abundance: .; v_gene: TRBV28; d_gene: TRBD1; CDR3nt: TGTGCCAGCCTCGAACAGGGGCGCACAGATACGCAGTATTTT; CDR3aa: CASLEQGRTDTQYF
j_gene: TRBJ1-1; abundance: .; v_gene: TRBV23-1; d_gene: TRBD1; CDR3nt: TGCGCCAGCAGTCATAGACAGGGGGCTGAAGCTTTCTTT; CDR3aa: CASSHRQGAEAFF
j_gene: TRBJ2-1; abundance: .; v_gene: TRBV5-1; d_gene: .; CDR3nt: TGCGCCAGCAGCTTGGGGGTGACAAGCTCCTACAATGAGCAGTTCTTC; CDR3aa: CASSLGVTSSYNEQFF
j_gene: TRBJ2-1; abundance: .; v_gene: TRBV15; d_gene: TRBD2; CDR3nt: TGTGCCACCAGCAGAGCAGCGGTGGGGAGGGTCTCCTACAATGAGCAGTTCTTC; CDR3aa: CATSRAAVGRVSYNEQFF